These 6 T cell receptor beta chains share one sample of origin, sequenced in a study of T cells after somatic rescue of genetic block. Generated by immunoSEQ multiplex PCR, the TCRdb table keeps only in-frame clones and is missing some. The data show about 11,000 clones, over 65% seen once. Sequenced material: peripheral blood mononuclear cells (PBMCs). The receptors were sampled from a boy aged 5 to 17.

The rearrangement links TRBV5-1 to TRBJ1-2; TRBD1 might be the D (6 bases). With 5 bases removed from V and 5 bases from J, the gap between germline ends came to 13 bases. The CDR3 has 13 residues. Germline V CDR1 and CDR2: SGHRS, YFSETQ. CDR3 residues: CASRPTGNYGYTF. In nucleotides, the CDR3 is TGCGCCAGCAGACCCACAGGGAATTATGGCTACACCTTC.

CDR3 sequence (DNA): TGTGCCAGCAGCTTGGAAAGGGGGCACTATGGCTACACCTTC. Translated: CASSLERGHYGYTF. V usage is TRBV5-5 and J usage is TRBJ1-2, with TRBD1 matching over 7 bases. From germline, CDR1 is SGHKS and CDR2 YYEKEE (reference sequence). The V segment lost 0 bases and the J segment 3 bases; nucleotides outside the gene matches: 2. CDR3 length: 14 amino acids.

J is TRBJ2-3 and V is TRBV7-8, with D possibly being TRBD1 or TRBD2 (5 bases each). Germline V gives CDR1 SGHVS, CDR2 FQNEAQ. V was clipped by 5 bases and J by 6 bases, with 15 bases between them. CDR3 size: 14 residues. In nucleotides, the CDR3 is TGTGCCAGCAGCCCACGAGAGAGGGGCGATACGCAGTATTTT. This encodes CASSPRERGDTQYF.

V usage is TRBV28 and J usage is TRBJ1-3; 8 bases map to TRBD1. The CDR3 has 13 amino acids. The V and J ends lost 5 bases and 3 bases, in that order; junction bases with no gene match: 0. Germline lookup yields CDR1 MDHEN and CDR2 SYDVKM. The CDR3 loop is CASSTGGGNTIYF. DNA for the CDR3: TGTGCCAGCAGTACAGGGGGTGGAAACACCATATATTTT. The full variable domain, rest sourced from reference TRBV28 and TRBJ1-3, is DVKVTQSSRYLVKRTGEKVFLECVQDMDHENMFWYRQDPGLGLRLIYFSYDVKMKEKGDIPEGYSVSREKKERFSLILESASTNQTSMYLCASSTGGGNTIYFGEGSWLTVV.

The rearrangement uses TRBV28 and TRBJ2-7, with 11 bases aligning to TRBD1. Germline V gives CDR1 MDHEN, CDR2 SYDVKM. Trimming took 5 bases from V and 4 from J; bases not matched to a gene: 4. CDR3 length: 14 residues. The CDR3 coding sequence is TGTGCCAGCAGTGAGGACAGGGGGCTATACGAGCAGTACTTC. Translated, it gives CASSEDRGLYEQYF.

The table lists this clone with a count of one. The chain recombines TRBV12-5 with TRBJ2-2, with TRBD2 identical over 8 bases. CDR3 length equals 18 residues. From germline, CDR1 is LGHNT and CDR2 FRNRAP. J lost 3 bases, V lost 0 bases, and 9 bases had no gene match. The CDR3 reads CASGLVGGGPLHTGELFF. CDR3 sequence (DNA): TGTGCTAGTGGTTTGGTCGGCGGGGGGCCCCTCCACACCGGGGAGCTGTTTTTT.